Sequencing of this T cell receptor beta chain was carried out in a study of cytomegalovirus exposure and HLA in healthy donors. Across the whole study: The use of the same platform for the approximately 130 validation repertoires and the 550 to 700 first-cohort repertoires was reported by a later analysis.

Study-level results: Specificity of a few CMV-associated chains for CMV antigens was verified in vitro. For cytomegalovirus status, the classifier reportedly gave diagnoses with high specificity and sensitivity. The study labeled around 160 TCR beta chains cytomegalovirus-associated.

V lost 5 bases, J lost 2 bases, and 13 bases lay in between. CDR1 SQVTM and CDR2 ANQGSEA come from the germline V gene. The length of the CDR3 is 13 residues. The table came from immunoSEQ multiplex PCR; TCRdb's copy has only in-frame clones and leaves some out. This sample has around 180,000 clones, with about 82% found just once. Notes on this clone: Its specificity is unknown.

V is TRBV29-1 and J is TRBJ2-7; weak D call: TRBD2 (7 bases). The source of this sequence is a woman under 30 in good health and CMV-seronegative. Sequencing was performed on PBMCs. CDR3 in amino acids: CSVLGGGTYEQYF. The CDR3 coding sequence is TGCAGCGTTCTAGGGGGGGGGACCTACGAGCAGTACTTC.